The entry that follows covers one T cell receptor (beta chain) sequence. The data were taken from a study of blood T cell repertoires in COVID-19. As for the study in general: From T cells, B-cell-depleted T cells, or PBMCs came the material, which was cDNA or gDNA.

The protocol was immunoSEQ multiplex PCR, while the TCRdb copy is restricted to in-frame clones and leaves out a portion. In the table there are more than 85,000 clones, roughly 85% of which are singletons. CDR3 length: 19 amino acids. After removal of 0 bases from V and 1 base from J, the junction contained 4 bases not matched to a gene. Germline CDR1 and CDR2: SGHTA and FQGTGA. The gene calls are TRBV7-3 and TRBJ2-2; 14 bases are shared with TRBD2. Material: peripheral blood. This receptor was taken from a man over 45 with acute or convalescent COVID-19. Here the CDR3 reads CASSLTGTSGGLNTGELFF. The CDR3 DNA sequence: TGTGCCAGCAGCTTAACCGGGACTAGCGGGGGCCTGAACACCGGGGAGCTGTTTTTT.